This T cell receptor (beta chain) was identified during a study of monozygotic twins with inflammatory bowel disease. Study-wide results and caveats: The analysis did not separate different T cell subtypes. What may have added variability to patient repertoires is that immunosuppressive treatments differed.

The CDR3 sequence is 14 residues long. TCRdb reprocessed the 5' RACE reads; each CDR3 protein has one entry and no DNA is given. The sample yields more than 350,000 distinct CDR3 sequences, of which the top ten take up 2% to 3%. Remarks on this clonotype: Its antigen remains unknown.

Each donor had more than 2 ml of blood drawn. The receptor was derived from a human donor with ulcerative colitis or Crohn's disease, or a healthy co-twin of an affected twin (not recorded which). Sequences were obtained from blood. The V gene is TRBV12-3 or TRBV12-4, the J gene TRBJ2-3; TCRdb's D gene call, TRBD2, goes unchecked for lack of DNA. The CDR3 sequence is CASSLRVGTDTQYF.